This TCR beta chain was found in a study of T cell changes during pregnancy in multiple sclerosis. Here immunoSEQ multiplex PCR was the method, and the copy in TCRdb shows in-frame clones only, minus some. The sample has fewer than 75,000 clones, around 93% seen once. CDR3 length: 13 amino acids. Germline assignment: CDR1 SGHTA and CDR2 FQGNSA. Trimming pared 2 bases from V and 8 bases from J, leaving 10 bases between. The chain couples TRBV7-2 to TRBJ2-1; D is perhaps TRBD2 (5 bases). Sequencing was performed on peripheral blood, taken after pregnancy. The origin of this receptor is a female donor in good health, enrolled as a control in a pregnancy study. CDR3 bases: TGTGCCAGCAGCTTATCGGGGTTCGATGAGCAGTTCTTC. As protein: CASSLSGFDEQFF.